This TCR beta chain was sequenced in a study of cytomegalovirus exposure and HLA in healthy donors. Losses at the gene ends were 8 bases for V and 7 bases for J; bases not matched to a gene: 4. Germline V lookup: CDR1 GTSNPN, CDR2 SVGIG (reference sequence). The CDR3 length is 12 residues. The repertoire was sequenced with immunoSEQ multiplex PCR; TCRdb's copy has only in-frame clones and lacks some. The sample has 100,000 to 150,000 clones, more than 70% seen once. The sequenced material came from PBMCs. This chain uses TRBV30 with TRBJ2-1; 11 bases fit TRBD1. This TCR derives from a young man in good health and CMV-seronegative. The CDR3 coding sequence is TGTGCCCGGGACAGGGGGGATAATGAGCAGTTCTTC. It yields the protein CARDRGDNEQFF.